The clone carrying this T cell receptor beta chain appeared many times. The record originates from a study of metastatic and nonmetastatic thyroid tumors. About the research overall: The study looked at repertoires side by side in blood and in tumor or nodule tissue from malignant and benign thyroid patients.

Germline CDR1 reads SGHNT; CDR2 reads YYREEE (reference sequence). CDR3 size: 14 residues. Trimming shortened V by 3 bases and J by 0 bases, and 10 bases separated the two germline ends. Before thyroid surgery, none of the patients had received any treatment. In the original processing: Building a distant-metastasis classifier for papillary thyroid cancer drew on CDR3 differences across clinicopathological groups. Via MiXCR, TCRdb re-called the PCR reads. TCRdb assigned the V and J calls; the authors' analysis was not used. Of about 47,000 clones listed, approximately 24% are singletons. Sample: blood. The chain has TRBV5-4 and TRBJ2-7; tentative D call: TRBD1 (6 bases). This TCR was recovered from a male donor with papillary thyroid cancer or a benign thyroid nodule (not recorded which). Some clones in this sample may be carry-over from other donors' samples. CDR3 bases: TGTGCCAGCAGCTCAGGGGACACCTCCTACGAGCAGTACTTC. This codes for CASSSGDTSYEQYF.